This T cell receptor (beta chain) originates from a study of CD8 T cells in ankylosing spondylitis. The CDR3 has 11 residues. V was shortened by 7 bases and J by 7 bases, with 8 bases between the two germline ends. Germline assignment: CDR1 MNHEY and CDR2 SVGAGI. As the method for making TCR beta libraries, quantitative 5'-RACE with molecular barcodes was used. TCRdb fed the 5' RACE reads into MiXCR, producing one record per CDR3 protein. This sample yields almost 250,000 distinct CDR3 sequences, of which 32% are seen a single time; around 4% belongs to the top ten. This clonotype occurred a few times.

The specimen was blood, either unsorted or a sorted T cell fraction (not recorded which). The chain joins TRBV6-5 to TRBJ2-1, with a weak D call TRBD1 (6 bases). This receptor was obtained from a male donor with ankylosing spondylitis or in good health (not recorded which). The CDR3 is CASIRGNEQFF. In DNA, the CDR3 is TGTGCCAGCATAAGGGGGAATGAGCAGTTCTTC.